This T cell receptor (beta chain) was found in a study of beta chain features in type 1 diabetes. Overall study results and limits: For TCRB rearrangement, an influence of HLA type remained unresolved here. VDJ junctions sequenced from type 1 diabetes patients showed fewer insertions and more deletions.

The table lists this clone with a few counts. Its antigen is currently unknown. Naive, central memory, regulatory and stem cell-like memory cells within the CD4+ compartment were sorted using CD45RO/CCR7/CD25/CD127/CD95/CD27. This CDR3 has 12 residues. Trimming shortened V by 2 bases and J by 6 bases, and 8 bases separated the two germline ends. Germline assignment: CDR1 SGHTA and CDR2 FQGNSA. Expressed TCRB transcripts were sequenced, since all the RNA that had been isolated was reverse transcribed. Roughly 3.6 million reads per sample were averaged for naive, central memory and regulatory samples. The protocol was immunoSEQ multiplex PCR, while the TCRdb copy is restricted to in-frame clones and leaves out a portion. The profile shows 240,000 or so clones, 25% to 35% of them singletons.

The V call is TRBV7-2, the J call TRBJ2-7; no definite D call. What was sequenced was central memory CD4+ T cells from blood. This receptor was obtained from a man aged 25-40 years in good health. Here the CDR3 reads CASSLSNREQYF. CDR3 sequence (DNA): TGTGCCAGCAGCTTATCTAACCGCGAGCAGTACTTC.